This is a list of T cell receptor beta chains from one sample in a study of CD4 T cells in relation to SARS-CoV-2 and coronaviruses. Sequenced by immunoSEQ multiplex PCR; TCRdb stores in-frame clones only, minus some. The sample includes under 65,000 clones, just over 85% of them seen just once. Sequenced material: memory CD4+ T cells from PBMCs. The receptors here all came from a human donor in good health. The CDR3 runs from the conserved cysteine through the conserved F or W. D genes are given only for firm matches. A clone size is listed for some rows: how often the clone was seen (once, few, many), or a class if it is expanded.

v_gene: TRBV19; d_gene: TRBD2; j_gene: TRBJ2-7; abundance: NA; CDR3nt: TGTGCCAGTAGTACAGGAACTAGCGGGAGGACGAACGAGCAGTACTTC; CDR3aa: CASSTGTSGRTNEQYF
v_gene: TRBV5-1; d_gene: TRBD2; j_gene: TRBJ2-3; abundance: NA; CDR3nt: TGCGCCAGCAGCTTCAGGGCGGTATTAGCGGGAGAGGGGACAGATACGCAGTATTTT; CDR3aa: CASSFRAVLAGEGTDTQYF
v_gene: TRBV27; d_gene: NA; j_gene: TRBJ2-7; abundance: few; CDR3nt: TGTGCCAGCAGTTTGAACCAGGGGTCCTACGAGCAGTACTTC; CDR3aa: CASSLNQGSYEQYF
v_gene: TRBV19; d_gene: NA; j_gene: TRBJ2-7; abundance: NA; CDR3nt: TGTGCCAGTACTGGGGGGCGTGACGTTGCGCAGTACTTC; CDR3aa: CASTGGRDVAQYF
v_gene: TRBV28; d_gene: TRBD1; j_gene: TRBJ1-6; abundance: few; CDR3nt: TGTGCCAGCTCGACGACAGGGGCCAATTCACCCCTCCACTTT; CDR3aa: CASSTTGANSPLHF
v_gene: TRBV20-1; d_gene: TRBD1; j_gene: TRBJ2-7; abundance: once; CDR3nt: TGCAGAGCCACAGGGGGCAACGAGCAGTACTTC; CDR3aa: CRATGGNEQYF
v_gene: TRBV11-3; d_gene: NA; j_gene: TRBJ2-3; abundance: once; CDR3nt: TGTGCCAGCAGCTTAGATAGTCCGGGCACCGTGGTGCAGTATTTT; CDR3aa: CASSLDSPGTVVQYF
v_gene: TRBV3-1/TRBV3-2; d_gene: NA; j_gene: TRBJ2-7; abundance: NA; CDR3nt: TGTGCCAGCAGCCAACACACTAGCACCGGCGAGCAGTACTTC; CDR3aa: CASSQHTSTGEQYF
v_gene: TRBV19; d_gene: TRBD2; j_gene: TRBJ2-4; abundance: NA; CDR3nt: TGTGCCAGTAGTATAGGCCTAGCGGGAGGTAACATTCAGTACTTC; CDR3aa: CASSIGLAGGNIQYF
v_gene: TRBV4-2; d_gene: NA; j_gene: TRBJ2-5; abundance: NA; CDR3nt: TGTGCCAGCAGCCCCCGCGAGTCAGGGGACCCTCAAGAGACCCAGTACTTC; CDR3aa: CASSPRESGDPQETQYF
v_gene: TRBV2; d_gene: NA; j_gene: TRBJ2-7; abundance: NA; CDR3nt: TGTGCCAGCAGAACAAGTGTAAACGAGCAGTACTTC; CDR3aa: CASRTSVNEQYF
v_gene: TRBV3-1/TRBV3-2; d_gene: NA; j_gene: TRBJ2-5; abundance: NA; CDR3nt: TGTGCCAGCAGCCAAGGTCCAGAGACCCAGTACTTC; CDR3aa: CASSQGPETQYF
v_gene: TRBV19; d_gene: NA; j_gene: TRBJ1-3; abundance: NA; CDR3nt: TGTGCCAGTATCCAGGGGAGTTCTGGAAACACCATATATTTT; CDR3aa: CASIQGSSGNTIYF
v_gene: TRBV7-9; d_gene: NA; j_gene: TRBJ1-5; abundance: NA; CDR3nt: TGTGCCAGCAGCGGCCAAGGACAAAATCAGCCCCAGCATTTT; CDR3aa: CASSGQGQNQPQHF
v_gene: TRBV7-2; d_gene: TRBD2; j_gene: TRBJ2-3; abundance: NA; CDR3nt: TGTGCCAGCAGCCCAGCGGGGGGACTCACAGATACGCAGTATTTT; CDR3aa: CASSPAGGLTDTQYF
v_gene: TRBV29-1; d_gene: NA; j_gene: TRBJ1-6; abundance: NA; CDR3nt: TGCAGCGTGGCGGACAGCCCTTCATCACCCCTCCACTTT; CDR3aa: CSVADSPSSPLHF
v_gene: TRBV6-2/TRBV6-3; d_gene: NA; j_gene: TRBJ2-5; abundance: NA; CDR3nt: TGTGCCGGCAGTTGGGTGTGGGGGGTGGGGGTTTGGGGCCAAGAGACCCAGTACTTC; CDR3aa: CAGSWVWGVGVWGQETQYF
v_gene: TRBV9; d_gene: NA; j_gene: TRBJ1-5; abundance: NA; CDR3nt: TGTGCCAGCAGCGTAGATACAGGGAAGAATCAGCCCCAGCATTTT; CDR3aa: CASSVDTGKNQPQHF
v_gene: TRBV7-8; d_gene: NA; j_gene: TRBJ2-7; abundance: NA; CDR3nt: TGTGCCAGCAGCCACCGGGACGGTAGAAGAGAGCAGTACTTC; CDR3aa: CASSHRDGRREQYF
v_gene: TRBV7-3; d_gene: TRBD2; j_gene: TRBJ2-3; abundance: NA; CDR3nt: TGTGCCAGCAGCTTAAGAGGGAGGGTCACAGATACGCAGTATTTT; CDR3aa: CASSLRGRVTDTQYF
v_gene: TRBV19; d_gene: TRBD1; j_gene: TRBJ2-2; abundance: NA; CDR3nt: TGTGCCAGTAGTAGGTACAGGGGCGGGGAGCTGTTTTTT; CDR3aa: CASSRYRGGELFF
v_gene: TRBV19; d_gene: TRBD2; j_gene: TRBJ2-1; abundance: NA; CDR3nt: TGTGCCAGTAGTATCGGGACTAGCGGGAGCTACAATGAGCAGTTCTTC; CDR3aa: CASSIGTSGSYNEQFF
v_gene: TRBV27; d_gene: NA; j_gene: TRBJ1-1; abundance: NA; CDR3nt: TGTGCCAGCAGTTTTCTTGACACGCAGAACACTGAAGCTTTCTTT; CDR3aa: CASSFLDTQNTEAFF
v_gene: TRBV7-9; d_gene: NA; j_gene: TRBJ2-7; abundance: medium-sized; CDR3nt: TGTGCCAGCAGCCTGACTAGTGGCGAGCAGTACTTC; CDR3aa: CASSLTSGEQYF
v_gene: TRBV9; d_gene: TRBD1; j_gene: TRBJ2-1; abundance: NA; CDR3nt: TGTGCCAGCAGCGTTTATGGACAGGCGAGCTCCTACAATGAGCAGTTCTTC; CDR3aa: CASSVYGQASSYNEQFF
v_gene: TRBV15; d_gene: NA; j_gene: TRBJ2-7; abundance: NA; CDR3nt: TGTGCCACCAGCAGAGATTGGTCTCAGGTTTCCTACGAGCAGTACTTC; CDR3aa: CATSRDWSQVSYEQYF
v_gene: TRBV28; d_gene: TRBD2; j_gene: TRBJ2-3; abundance: NA; CDR3nt: TGTGCCAGCACGCAGACTAGCGGGAGGGCCGATACGCAGTATTTT; CDR3aa: CASTQTSGRADTQYF
v_gene: TRBV7-3; d_gene: NA; j_gene: TRBJ2-2; abundance: NA; CDR3nt: TGTGCCAGCAGCTTAAGTGTAGGGGATAAGGTCGCCGGGGAGCTGTTTTTT; CDR3aa: CASSLSVGDKVAGELFF
v_gene: TRBV7-2; d_gene: NA; j_gene: TRBJ2-1; abundance: NA; CDR3nt: TGTGCCAGCAGCTCTCAACTAGCGGGACAGGGTGAGCAGTTCTTC; CDR3aa: CASSSQLAGQGEQFF
v_gene: TRBV19; d_gene: TRBD1; j_gene: TRBJ2-1; abundance: NA; CDR3nt: TGTGCCAGTAGTATAGGGGACAGGGCCTACAATGAGCAGTTCTTC; CDR3aa: CASSIGDRAYNEQFF
v_gene: TRBV7-2; d_gene: TRBD1; j_gene: TRBJ2-6; abundance: NA; CDR3nt: TGTGCCAGCAGCCGCCAGACAGGGGGCAAGCCAGGGGCCAACGTCCTGACTTTC; CDR3aa: CASSRQTGGKPGANVLTF
v_gene: TRBV3-1/TRBV3-2; d_gene: NA; j_gene: TRBJ2-2; abundance: NA; CDR3nt: TGTGCCAGCAGCCGGGACCGCCGGGAGCTGTTTTTT; CDR3aa: CASSRDRRELFF
v_gene: TRBV2; d_gene: NA; j_gene: TRBJ1-1; abundance: NA; CDR3nt: TGTGCCAGCAGTGGGCAACCAGGGCCGGACACTGAAGCTTTCTTT; CDR3aa: CASSGQPGPDTEAFF
v_gene: TRBV19; d_gene: TRBD2; j_gene: TRBJ2-2; abundance: NA; CDR3nt: TGTGCCAGTAGTAGCTTGGGACTAGCGGGAGGAAGGACCGGGGAGCTGTTTTTT; CDR3aa: CASSSLGLAGGRTGELFF
v_gene: TRBV2; d_gene: TRBD1; j_gene: TRBJ2-1; abundance: NA; CDR3nt: TGTGCCAGCCCAGGGACAGGGGGCGATGAGCAGTTCTTC; CDR3aa: CASPGTGGDEQFF
v_gene: TRBV11-2; d_gene: NA; j_gene: TRBJ2-5; abundance: NA; CDR3nt: TGTGCCAGCAGCGTAAACAACGGTCCGTATGAGACCCAGTACTTC; CDR3aa: CASSVNNGPYETQYF
v_gene: TRBV6-5; d_gene: NA; j_gene: TRBJ1-2; abundance: NA; CDR3nt: TGTGCCAGCAGTAGACCGGGACCGGACTATGGCTACACCTTC; CDR3aa: CASSRPGPDYGYTF
v_gene: TRBV6-5; d_gene: NA; j_gene: TRBJ2-3; abundance: NA; CDR3nt: TGTGCCAGCGGTACTTTCACAGATACGCAGTATTTT; CDR3aa: CASGTFTDTQYF
v_gene: TRBV5-5; d_gene: NA; j_gene: TRBJ1-5; abundance: NA; CDR3nt: TGTGCCAGCAGCCCGGACATAAGCAATCAGCCCCAGCATTTT; CDR3aa: CASSPDISNQPQHF
v_gene: TRBV6-1; d_gene: TRBD2; j_gene: TRBJ2-1; abundance: once; CDR3nt: TGTGCCAGCAGTGAAGGGGCTAGCGGGATCTACAATGAGCAGTTCTTC; CDR3aa: CASSEGASGIYNEQFF
v_gene: TRBV11-3; d_gene: TRBD1; j_gene: TRBJ2-1; abundance: NA; CDR3nt: TGTGCCAGCAGTTTCGGACAGGGCTACAATGAGCAGTTCTTC; CDR3aa: CASSFGQGYNEQFF
v_gene: TRBV5-6; d_gene: NA; j_gene: TRBJ2-7; abundance: NA; CDR3nt: TGTGCCAGCAGCTTGGCGGGCGGGACCTACGAGCAGTACTTC; CDR3aa: CASSLAGGTYEQYF